The rows below give T cell receptor beta chains drawn from one sample of a study of T cells in Graves' hyperthyroidism and ophthalmopathy. TCRdb itself ran the multiplex PCR reads through MiXCR, one entry per CDR3 protein. In the table there are about 570,000 distinct CDR3 sequences, about 15% of which are singletons. The sequencing sample was made of blood. The source of these receptors is a woman between 35 and 50 years old with Graves' hyperthyroidism. Both conserved end residues are part of each CDR3. The order of the fields is clone size, D gene, J gene, V gene, CDR3 protein, CDR3 DNA. A D gene is named only where the DNA matches it firmly. Clone size is stated in some rows and not others, as once, few, many or a class when expanded.

size: few
D: TRBD2
J: TRBJ2-1
V: TRBV2
CDR3: CASSENLSQLAEQFF
DNA: TGTGCCAGCAGTGAAAACTTATCCCAACTAGCGGAACAGTTCTTC

size: many
D: .
J: TRBJ2-5
V: TRBV11-2
CDR3: CASSPARGRVQETQYF
DNA: TGTGCCAGCAGCCCAGCTCGGGGCAGGGTCCAAGAGACCCAGTACTTC

size: .
D: TRBD1
J: TRBJ1-5
V: TRBV6-1
CDR3: CASSGQGAWQPQHF
DNA: TGTGCCAGCAGTGGGCAGGGGGCATGGCAGCCCCAGCATTTT

size: many
D: TRBD2
J: TRBJ2-1
V: TRBV29-1
CDR3: CSVEDTGGNEQFF
DNA: TGCAGCGTTGAAGATACGGGAGGGAATGAGCAGTTCTTC

size: many
D: TRBD2
J: TRBJ2-7
V: TRBV7-3
CDR3: CASSLLAGASYEQYF
DNA: TGTGCCAGCAGCTTACTAGCGGGAGCCTCCTACGAGCAGTACTTC

size: many
D: .
J: TRBJ2-1
V: TRBV28
CDR3: CAIYGGQGSYNEQFF
DNA: TGTGCCATATACGGGGGCCAAGGCTCCTACAATGAGCAGTTCTTC

size: many
D: .
J: TRBJ2-1
V: TRBV27
CDR3: CASRAGNKGEQFF
DNA: TGTGCCAGCAGGGCCGGGAACAAAGGTGAGCAGTTCTTC

size: many
D: .
J: TRBJ2-1
V: TRBV3-1
CDR3: CASRQRNEQFF
DNA: TGTGCCAGCAGACAGCGAAATGAGCAGTTCTTC

size: many
D: .
J: TRBJ1-1
V: TRBV27
CDR3: CASSLMGKSNTEAFF
DNA: TGTGCCAGCAGTTTAATGGGCAAATCGAACACTGAAGCTTTCTTT

size: .
D: TRBD2
J: TRBJ2-7
V: TRBV27
CDR3: CASRRTSGSLAEQYF
DNA: TGTGCCAGCCGGAGGACTAGCGGGAGTTTAGCCGAGCAGTACTTC

size: .
D: .
J: TRBJ1-1
V: TRBV9
CDR3: CASSVDVRENTEAFF
DNA: TGTGCCAGCAGCGTAGACGTTCGCGAGAACACTGAAGCTTTCTTT

size: .
D: .
J: TRBJ1-2
V: TRBV6-2/TRBV6-3
CDR3: CASSVTGQINGYTF
DNA: TGTGCCAGCAGTGTTACAGGGCAAATTAATGGCTACACCTTC

size: few
D: TRBD1
J: TRBJ1-1
V: TRBV9
CDR3: CASSVFEGAHTEAFF
DNA: TGTGCCAGCAGCGTATTTGAGGGGGCCCACACTGAAGCTTTCTTT

size: many
D: TRBD2
J: TRBJ2-3
V: TRBV11-2
CDR3: CASSLIGTSGSSTDTQYF
DNA: TGTGCCAGCAGCTTAATTGGGACTAGCGGATCTAGCACAGATACGCAGTATTTT

size: few
D: .
J: TRBJ1-5
V: TRBV28
CDR3: CASSPLRQLNTNQPQHF
DNA: TGTGCCAGCAGTCCCCTTCGACAGCTAAATACCAATCAGCCCCAGCATTTT

size: many
D: .
J: TRBJ1-2
V: TRBV6-1
CDR3: CASSSGRNYGYTF
DNA: TGTGCCAGCAGTTCGGGTAGGAACTATGGCTACACCTTC

size: few
D: TRBD2
J: TRBJ2-1
V: TRBV11-3
CDR3: CASSQASGTFYNEQFF
DNA: TGTGCCAGCAGCCAAGCTAGCGGGACCTTCTACAATGAGCAGTTCTTC

size: many
D: .
J: TRBJ2-7
V: TRBV9
CDR3: CASSASGTIYEQYF
DNA: TGTGCCAGCAGCGCCTCCGGGACGATCTACGAGCAGTACTTC

size: many
D: TRBD2
J: TRBJ2-5
V: TRBV20-1
CDR3: CSAEGTSGKETQYF
DNA: TGCAGTGCGGAAGGGACTAGCGGAAAAGAGACCCAGTACTTC

size: .
D: .
J: TRBJ2-1
V: TRBV19
CDR3: CACSKAGAQHEQFF
DNA: TGTGCTTGCTCGAAGGCCGGGGCCCAACATGAGCAGTTCTTC

size: few
D: TRBD2
J: TRBJ2-2
V: TRBV27
CDR3: CASSLGLAGGLGTGELFF
DNA: TGTGCCAGCAGTTTAGGGCTAGCGGGAGGCCTCGGCACCGGGGAGCTGTTTTTT

size: many
D: TRBD1
J: TRBJ1-2
V: TRBV5-1
CDR3: CASSWGQFYGYTF
DNA: TGCGCCAGCAGCTGGGGACAGTTCTATGGCTACACCTTC

size: few
D: TRBD1
J: TRBJ2-5
V: TRBV29-1
CDR3: CSVQGQWETQYF
DNA: TGCAGCGTCCAGGGACAGTGGGAGACCCAGTACTTC

size: .
D: .
J: TRBJ1-1
V: TRBV9
CDR3: CASSVNIPNTEAFF
DNA: TGTGCCAGCAGCGTAAACATACCGAACACTGAAGCTTTCTTT

size: .
D: .
J: TRBJ2-1
V: TRBV5-1
CDR3: CASSRQTETSYNEQFF
DNA: TGCGCCAGCAGCCGACAAACAGAGACCTCCTACAATGAGCAGTTCTTC

size: .
D: TRBD1
J: TRBJ1-5
V: TRBV2
CDR3: CASSAQLGQNNQPQHF
DNA: TGTGCCAGCAGTGCACAACTGGGACAGAACAATCAGCCCCAGCATTTT

size: .
D: TRBD1
J: TRBJ1-3
V: TRBV5-5
CDR3: CASSSDRGQGNTIYF
DNA: TGTGCCAGCAGCTCGGACAGGGGGCAAGGAAACACCATATATTTT

size: .
D: TRBD1
J: TRBJ1-4
V: TRBV6-1
CDR3: CASKGAVNEKLFF
DNA: TGTGCCAGCAAGGGGGCGGTTAATGAAAAACTGTTTTTT

size: .
D: TRBD2
J: TRBJ2-5
V: TRBV9
CDR3: CASSVATGGPTPATETQYF
DNA: TGTGCCAGCAGCGTAGCTACGGGGGGACCGACTCCCGCCACAGAGACCCAGTACTTC

size: .
D: .
J: TRBJ2-7
V: TRBV28
CDR3: CASSPGLILYEQYF
DNA: TGTGCCAGCAGTCCGGGACTTATTCTCTACGAGCAGTACTTC

size: many
D: TRBD2
J: TRBJ2-2
V: TRBV3-1
CDR3: CASSQELAWSGSPGELFF
DNA: TGTGCCAGCAGCCAAGAACTCGCTTGGAGCGGGAGCCCCGGGGAGCTGTTTTTT

size: few
D: TRBD2
J: TRBJ2-2
V: TRBV6-1
CDR3: CASSDGTSDGTGELFF
DNA: TGTGCCAGCAGTGACGGGACTAGCGATGGCACCGGGGAGCTGTTTTTT

size: many
D: .
J: TRBJ2-7
V: TRBV28
CDR3: CASRADSSYEQYF
DNA: TGTGCCAGCAGAGCGGACTCGTCCTACGAGCAGTACTTC

size: many
D: .
J: TRBJ2-2
V: TRBV20-1
CDR3: CSASSGVGNTGELFF
DNA: TGCAGTGCTAGTTCGGGGGTCGGTAACACCGGGGAGCTGTTTTTT

size: .
D: .
J: TRBJ1-5
V: TRBV5-1
CDR3: CASRGGPYSNQPQHF
DNA: TGCGCCAGCAGGGGGGGGCCCTATAGCAATCAGCCCCAGCATTTT

size: .
D: .
J: TRBJ2-2
V: TRBV28
CDR3: CASGTGVNPGELFF
DNA: TGTGCCAGCGGCACCGGGGTAAATCCCGGGGAGCTGTTTTTT

size: .
D: TRBD2
J: TRBJ2-2
V: TRBV12-3/TRBV12-4
CDR3: CASSVWRESGTGELFF
DNA: TGTGCCAGCAGCGTTTGGCGGGAGTCGGGCACCGGGGAGCTGTTTTTT

size: many
D: .
J: TRBJ2-7
V: TRBV2
CDR3: CASRGQYSYEQYF
DNA: TGTGCCAGCAGAGGACAGTACTCCTACGAGCAGTACTTC

size: many
D: .
J: TRBJ1-1
V: TRBV27
CDR3: CASSLKGPPFEDEAFF
DNA: TGTGCCAGCAGTCTTAAGGGACCCCCCTTTGAAGACGAAGCTTTCTTT

size: .
D: .
J: TRBJ1-4
V: TRBV7-8
CDR3: CASTETVEGEKLFF
DNA: TGCGCCAGCACTGAGACCGTTGAAGGAGAAAAACTGTTTTTT

size: few
D: .
J: TRBJ1-3
V: TRBV7-2
CDR3: CASSLGGTTIYF
DNA: TGTGCCAGCAGCCTGGGAGGGACCACCATATATTTT

size: many
D: TRBD1
J: TRBJ2-7
V: TRBV7-9
CDR3: CASRTGTGGNEQYF
DNA: TGTGCCAGCCGCACCGGGACAGGGGGCAACGAGCAGTACTTC

size: .
D: .
J: TRBJ2-3
V: TRBV20-1
CDR3: CSARGQGNFGTQYF
DNA: TGCAGTGCTAGAGGGCAGGGGAACTTTGGTACGCAGTATTTT

size: .
D: .
J: TRBJ1-2
V: TRBV19
CDR3: CASRAEANYGYTF
DNA: TGTGCCAGTAGGGCAGAAGCTAACTATGGCTACACCTTC

size: many
D: TRBD1
J: TRBJ2-7
V: TRBV2
CDR3: CASSETGTGSHEQYF
DNA: TGTGCCAGCAGTGAAACCGGGACAGGGTCCCACGAGCAGTACTTC

size: .
D: .
J: TRBJ2-7
V: TRBV27
CDR3: CASSSLGESSYEQYF
DNA: TGTGCCAGCAGTTCGCTGGGGGAGAGCTCCTACGAGCAGTACTTC

size: many
D: TRBD2
J: TRBJ2-7
V: TRBV5-1
CDR3: CASSLNSGDYEQYF
DNA: TGCGCCAGCAGCTTGAACAGCGGGGACTACGAGCAGTACTTC

size: .
D: .
J: TRBJ1-2
V: TRBV2
CDR3: CASSEDIGSNYGYTF
DNA: TGTGCCAGCAGTGAAGATATTGGCAGTAACTATGGCTACACCTTC

size: many
D: .
J: TRBJ2-2
V: TRBV7-9
CDR3: CASRLTGLTGELFF
DNA: TGTGCCAGCCGACTAACCGGGCTCACCGGGGAGCTGTTTTTT

size: .
D: .
J: TRBJ1-6
V: TRBV20-1
CDR3: CSAQRLSSYNSPLHF
DNA: TGCAGTGCACAACGCCTGAGCTCCTATAATTCACCCCTCCACTTT

size: .
D: TRBD2
J: TRBJ2-3
V: TRBV19
CDR3: CASSIASGGSTDTQYF
DNA: TGTGCCAGTAGTATAGCCAGCGGGGGGAGCACAGATACGCAGTATTTT

size: few
D: TRBD1
J: TRBJ2-7
V: TRBV27
CDR3: CASSPQQGAGYEQYF
DNA: TGTGCCAGCAGTCCCCAACAGGGGGCGGGCTACGAGCAGTACTTC

size: many
D: .
J: TRBJ2-5
V: TRBV3-1
CDR3: CASSQEPGDGTQYF
DNA: TGTGCCAGCAGCCAAGAACCGGGAGATGGGACCCAGTACTTC